The 19 T cell receptor beta chains below all came from one sample that was sequenced in a study of response to subunit inactivated influenza vaccine. MiXCR, run by TCRdb on the RT-PCR reads, gives a single entry per CDR3 protein. The table has 530,000 or so distinct CDR3 sequences, 25% seen once. This material consisted of CD4+ T cells sorted from PBMCs, taken approximately 5 days after vaccination. The receptors come from a man aged 45 to 65 who received an inactivated influenza vaccine.

The chain carries TRBV10-3 and TRBJ2-7; perhaps TRBD2 as D (6 bases). CDR3 length: 14 amino acids. CDR1 ENHRY and CDR2 SYGVKD come from the germline V gene. Trimming removed 3 bases at V and 7 bases at J, with 16 bases between. In DNA form, the CDR3 reads TGTGCCATCAGTGATCGCACGGAGGGACGGGAGCAGTACTTC. The encoded protein is CAISDRTEGREQYF.

This chain links TRBV19 with TRBJ2-7, with D perhaps TRBD1 (5 bases). From germline, CDR1 is LNHDA and CDR2 SQIVND (reference sequence). The CDR3 has 15 amino acids. V shed 3 bases and J shed 3 bases, with 15 bases lying between them. In nucleotides, the CDR3 is TGTGCCAGTAGTATCGACAGCAGCATAGGCTACGAGCAGTACTTC. Translating gives CASSIDSSIGYEQYF.

This clonotype was observed a handful of times. This sequence joins TRBV6-6 and TRBJ2-5; perhaps TRBD1 as D (6 bases). Looked up from germline, CDR1 is MNHNY and CDR2 is SVGAGI (reference sequence). V dropped 7 bases and J dropped 4 bases, with 7 bases sitting between them. The CDR3 length is 11 residues. The CDR3 coding sequence is TGTGCCAGCACACAGGGAGAGACCCAGTACTTC. Translating gives CASTQGETQYF.

This clonotype turned up a few times. The rearrangement uses TRBV29-1 and TRBJ2-3; maybe TRBD2 (5 bases). The germline gives CDR1 SQVTM, CDR2 ANQGSEA. V lost 8 bases and J 5 bases, leaving 11 bases between the germline ends. The CDR3 is made up of 11 amino acids. CDR3 in amino acids: CSSLSGDTQYF. The CDR3 DNA is TGCAGCTCCTTGAGCGGAGATACGCAGTATTTT.

This clonotype occurred many times. This chain links TRBV12-3 or TRBV12-4 with TRBJ2-1; D is tentatively TRBD1 or TRBD2 (5 bases each). CDR3 size: 14 residues. Trimming removed 3 bases at V and 0 bases at J, with 6 bases between. The CDR3 loop is CASSFGGSYNEQFF. The CDR3 DNA reads TGTGCCAGCAGTTTTGGGGGCTCCTACAATGAGCAGTTCTTC.

The chain couples TRBV5-4 to TRBJ2-7; D is undetermined. Germline CDR1 SGHNT, CDR2 YYREEE (reference sequence). The V end was cut by 7 bases, the J end by 3 bases, with 17 bases between. The CDR3 is made up of 14 amino acids. DNA for the CDR3: TGTGCCAGCGGGCCCGGGCCGCTGTTCTACGAGCAGTACTTC. Translating gives CASGPGPLFYEQYF.

The sample holds many counts of this clonotype. The chain uses TRBV20-1 and TRBJ2-1; TRBD2 agrees at 7 bases. The V gene's germline CDR1 is DFQATT and CDR2 SNEGSKA (reference sequence). The CDR3 runs to 17 residues. V shed 0 bases, J shed 6 bases, and the junction held 14 bases outside the gene matches. The CDR3 protein is CSARDPLRAGVGNEQFF. The DNA for the CDR3 is TGCAGTGCTAGAGATCCCCTCAGGGCGGGGGTGGGCAATGAGCAGTTCTTC.

Comment on this clonotype: The junction shows a germline mismatch at one end, possibly a read error. The rearrangement joins TRBV5-6 to TRBJ1-1; 10 bases map to TRBD1. The CDR3 length is 16 residues. Germline CDR1 and CDR2: SGHDT and YYEEEE. The CDR3 DNA reads TGTACCAGCAGCTTGGCTGTGGACAGGGGGGACACTGAAGCTTTCTTT. This codes for CTSSLAVDRGDTEAFF.

The chain has TRBV3-1 and TRBJ2-1; D is unclear. Trimming removed 1 base from V and 14 bases from J, with 3 bases in between. Per the germline V gene, CDR1 is LGHDT and CDR2 is YNNKEL (reference sequence). The CDR3 has 9 residues. This CDR3 is CASSQAEFF. CDR3 DNA: TGTGCCAGCAGCCAAGCTGAGTTCTTC.

The chain is built from TRBV20-1 and TRBJ1-6; a weak D match, TRBD1 (6 bases). CDR1 and CDR2 from the germline V gene are DFQATT and SNEGSKA (reference sequence). The CDR3 is 13 amino acids. Between the trimmed V and J ends, which lost 5 bases and 7 bases, there was a span of 12 bases. As DNA, the CDR3 is TGCAGTGCTGTTGGACAGATGAATTCACCCCTCCACTTT. Translated, it gives CSAVGQMNSPLHF.

The genes are TRBV10-3 and TRBJ2-1; D gene unclear. This CDR3 has 15 amino acids. Trimming stripped 6 bases from V and 0 bases from J, with 12 bases between. Germline V gives CDR1 ENHRY, CDR2 SYGVKD. CDR3 residues: CAISDGPISYNEQFF. CDR3 bases: TGTGCCATCAGCGACGGCCCTATCTCCTACAATGAGCAGTTCTTC.

There are many counts of this clonotype. This chain uses TRBV5-1 with TRBJ1-1; 7 bases line up with TRBD1. Looked up from germline, CDR1 is SGHRS and CDR2 is YFSETQ. This CDR3 is 14 amino acids long. V lost 2 bases to trimming and J lost 3 bases; unmatched junction nucleotides: 4. CDR3 in amino acids: CASSFSGTDTEAFF. In DNA, the CDR3 is TGCGCCAGCAGCTTCTCCGGGACAGACACTGAAGCTTTCTTT.

This clonotype has just a few counts. The gene calls are TRBV5-1 and TRBJ1-2; D unresolved. The germline CDR1 and CDR2 sequences are SGHRS and YFSETQ. V lost 4 bases and J lost 8, with 15 bases in between. The CDR3 contains 13 residues. CDR3 residues: CASSTDGEFGYTF. CDR3 nucleotide sequence: TGCGCCAGCAGCACCGACGGAGAGTTCGGCTACACCTTC.

The chain has TRBV11-2 and TRBJ1-1; 8 nucleotides agree with TRBD1. Trimming took 1 base from V and 11 from J; bases not matched to a gene: 6. This CDR3 spans 13 amino acids. Germline values: CDR1 SGHAT, CDR2 FQNNGV. DNA of the CDR3: TGTGCCAGCAGCTTAGCGGCAGGGGGCCTTGCTTTCTTT. It translates to CASSLAAGGLAFF.

The chain employs TRBV7-2 and TRBJ2-2, with D perhaps TRBD2 (6 bases). There are 14 residues in the CDR3. The V gene lost 4 bases and the J gene lost 6 bases, with 12 bases spanning the gap. Germline V gives CDR1 SGHTA, CDR2 FQGNSA. CDR3: CASSSQTRAGELFF. In nucleotides, the CDR3 is TGTGCCAGCAGCTCACAGACTAGAGCCGGGGAGCTGTTTTTT.

J is TRBJ2-7 and V is TRBV10-2; 10 nucleotides match TRBD2. There are 17 residues in the CDR3. J was trimmed by 4 bases and V by 4 bases; bases with no gene match: 13. Germline loops: CDR1 WSHSY, CDR2 SAAADI. The CDR3 DNA is TGCGCCAGCAGTGGAAGGCTAGCGGGGGACAAGGGGTACGAGCAGTACTTC. The encoded protein is CASSGRLAGDKGYEQYF.

The gene calls are TRBV15 and TRBJ2-5; 8 bases line up with TRBD1. CDR1 is LNHNV and CDR2 is YYDKDF in the germline V gene (reference sequence). Trimming at V came to 5 bases and at J to 2 bases, leaving 13 bases not matched to a gene. This CDR3 region has 17 residues. CDR3 DNA: TGTGCCACCAGCCCAACTCGGATAGGGACAGGACAAGAGACCCAGTACTTC. Translated, it gives CATSPTRIGTGQETQYF.

J is TRBJ1-1 and V is TRBV7-9; D is ambiguous. The germline V gene encodes CDR1 SEHNR and CDR2 FQNEAQ (reference sequence). The CDR3 extends over 13 amino acids. V lost 1 base, J lost 3 bases, and 6 bases lay in between. CDR3 in DNA: TGTGCCAGCAGCTTAGAAGGACACACTGAAGCTTTCTTT. It translates to CASSLEGHTEAFF.

This clonotype was detected a few times. This chain uses TRBV21-1 with TRBJ2-5; the table calls TRBD2, which could not be checked here. TRBV21-1 is termed a pseudogene. The CDR3 is 23 amino acids. In DNA form, the CDR3 reads TGTGCCAGCAGCAAAGGATCTAGCGGGATACTAGACAGGTGGAGTGTGAGGCAAGAGACCCAGTACTTC. Translated: CASSKGSSGILDRWSVRQETQYF.